This note documents a single TCR beta chain sequence. Its antigen is not yet known. Base qualities were left out, and no much larger clone turns up one base away. The sample originates from a study of blood T cell repertoires in COVID-19 (dated by TCRdb to about 2020). Study-level background: Collaborator samples came from the United States, Italy and Spain and covered acute and convalescent phases of COVID-19. The material from the prospective study consisted of cDNA or gDNA derived from T cells, B-cell-depleted T cells, or PBMCs. The repertoires were made available in a free public database intended to serve as a resource for research on the immune response to SARS-CoV-2. Where HLA class I and class II types were available, the types were taken from metadata supplied by the sample provider, not from assay-based typing. The samples were drawn from the first 160 participants of the ongoing ImmuneRACE study and from 1,254 subjects provided by 6 global collaborators. Nearly every sample came with metadata listing a de-identified subject ID, COVID-19 status, age in years and sex. The dataset comprised deeply sampled blood TCRbeta repertoires from subjects exposed to, actively infected with, or recovered from COVID-19.

Overall study outcomes, separate from this receptor: The quantity of clinical and demographic metadata differed by source and by participant and was supplied without curation.

TCRbeta CDR3 regions were amplified from genomic DNA by means of the immunoSEQ Assay, a bias-controlled multiplex PCR. The study's processing was this. The number of nucleated cells in each sample was estimated by amplification of reference gene primers within the assay. To quantify the absolute abundance of each unique TCRbeta CDR3 rearrangement, sequence reads were collapsed and filtered. For each sample, productive Simpson clonality was calculated by taking the square root of Simpson's diversity index across productive rearrangements. This is the immuneACCESS table as TCRdb keeps it, with only in-frame sequences that have V and J called. A part of the clones is gone; compared with another copy, unresolved V genes explain less than half, and the rest is unexplained. D and trimming come from the DNA, and the V and J calls and clone size come from that table. The sample has 140,000 or so clones on record, around 86% of them singletons. Approximately 4.1% of the sample is taken by the ten largest.

Each collaborating institution followed its own protocols to collect whole blood in K2EDTA tubes. For TCRbeta analysis, collaborator samples were shipped as frozen whole blood, as isolated PBMCs, or as DNA extracted from either sample type. The germline V gene specifies MGHRA as CDR1 and YSYEKL as CDR2. Cut back by 5 bases and 3 bases, the V and J ends lie 11 bases apart. The CDR3 sequence holds 13 residues, the cysteine and phenylalanine included. The read is trimmed to its CDR3 DNA, 39 bases read in frame from base 1. The chain is encoded by TRBV4-1 joined to TRBJ2-7; D gene: possibly TRBD1, on 5 matching bases. The clonotype comes from a woman aged 80 or over with acute or convalescent COVID-19. The sequencing input was peripheral blood. In nucleotide form, the sequence is TGCGCCAGCAGCTTAGGGGTAATCTACGAGCAGTACTTC. Its translation is CASSLGVIYEQYF.